This paragraph covers one T cell receptor beta chain sequence. Its cognate antigen is unknown. Here immunoSEQ multiplex PCR was the method, and the copy in TCRdb shows in-frame clones only, minus some. The sample lists 300,000 to 350,000 clones, about 80% occurring once. This entry belongs to a study of cytotoxic CD8 clonotypes in ibrutinib-treated CLL. Study-level background: Of a cohort that held 10 to 12 relapsed/refractory and under 16 treatment-naive patients, around 18 were IGHV unmutated. Response sampling took place at median around 12 months of treatment, range 6 to 36. Study-wide results and limits: Clonality (at baseline) was higher than in age-matched healthy donors and tracked circulating CD8+ T-cell counts.

Sample: PBMCs, taken before ibrutinib treatment. The clonotype comes from a human donor with chronic lymphocytic leukemia.

CDR3 nucleotide sequence: TGTGCCTGGAGAATCGACAGGGGCCCCTTATTTACCTACAATGAGCAGTTCTTC. This encodes CAWRIDRGPLFTYNEQFF. The rearrangement joins TRBV30 to TRBJ2-1, with 8 bases identical to TRBD1. V was pared by 3 bases and J by 2 bases, with 15 bases of the junction left unmatched. Per germline, CDR1 GTSNPN and CDR2 SVGIG (reference sequence). The CDR3 contains 18 residues.